Listed here are 8 T cell receptor beta chains from one sample, sequenced in a study of cytomegalovirus exposure and HLA in healthy donors (dated by TCRdb to 2016 to 2017). The library relied on the immunoSEQ multiplex PCR assay. The multiplex PCR relied on a mix of 60 forward primers for TCR Vbeta segments and 13 reverse primers for TCR Jbeta segments. The table comes from immuneACCESS by way of TCRdb, which keeps in-frame sequences with V and J called. Part of the clones is missing from these tables; in studies checked, under half for an unresolved V gene and the rest for unknown reasons. This sample holds 100,000 to 150,000 clones; approximately 83% were observed only once. Roughly 3.7% of the sample is taken by the ten largest. Sequenced material: PBMCs. The source of these receptors is a woman aged 40-49 years in good health and CMV-seropositive.

J is TRBJ2-5 and V is TRBV14; 7 nucleotides line up with TRBD2. V shed 1 base and J 1 base; nucleotides not matched to a gene: 6. Germline V gene sequence: CDR1 SGHDN, CDR2 FVKESK. The CDR3 is 16 residues long. The CDR3 sequence is CASSQAPREAQETQYF. CDR3 bases: TGTGCCAGCAGCCAAGCGCCCCGGGAGGCCCAAGAGACCCAGTACTTC.

This sequence joins TRBV4-2 and TRBJ2-7; 11 nucleotides line up with TRBD2. The CDR3 runs to 16 residues. The V gene's germline CDR1 is LGHNA and CDR2 YNFKEQ. V gave up 2 bases and J gave up 2 bases; unmatched junction bases: 5. CDR3 region: CASSQPGLAEPYEQYF. The CDR3 DNA sequence: TGTGCCAGCAGCCAACCGGGACTAGCGGAACCCTACGAGCAGTACTTC.

The rearrangement links TRBV12-5 to TRBJ2-2; 10 nucleotides line up with TRBD2. This CDR3 region has 21 residues. Germline-derived CDR1 and CDR2 are LGHNT and FRNRAP. J gave up 3 bases and V 3 bases, and 19 bases lay outside the gene matches. For the CDR3, the DNA is TGTGCTAGTGGTTTCTCTCCCTTGGGAAGCGGGAGGGCCATGTACACCGGGGAGCTGTTTTTT. Residues: CASGFSPLGSGRAMYTGELFF.

This chain uses TRBV9 with TRBJ2-3; 12 bases are shared with TRBD2. Germline V gives CDR1 SGDLS, CDR2 YYNGEE. CDR3 length: 16 amino acids. Trimming removed 4 bases from V and 2 bases from J; junction bases left unmatched: 5. For the CDR3, the DNA is TGTGCCAGCAGCCCTGGGACTAGCGGGTTCACAGATACGCAGTATTTT. Its protein product is CASSPGTSGFTDTQYF.

The gene calls are TRBV6-5 and TRBJ1-2; a weak D match, TRBD1 (6 bases). From germline, CDR1 is MNHEY and CDR2 SVGAGI. V lost 6 bases and J 2 bases, leaving 16 bases between the germline ends. The CDR3 is made up of 15 amino acids. In DNA, the CDR3 is TGTGCCAGCAGCGGGGGGGCAGGGCCAAACTATGGCTACACCTTC. Encoded protein: CASSGGAGPNYGYTF.

J is TRBJ2-7 and V is TRBV7-9, with 7 bases aligning to TRBD1. CDR3 length: 15 amino acids. V lost 5 bases, J lost 2 bases, and 9 bases stayed unmatched. Germline assignment: CDR1 SEHNR and CDR2 FQNEAQ (reference sequence). CDR3 amino acids: CASSNRGQTTYEQYF. The CDR3 DNA reads TGTGCCAGCAGCAACAGGGGCCAGACGACCTACGAGCAGTACTTC.

The rearrangement uses TRBV2 and TRBJ1-2, with 7 bases fitting TRBD1. The CDR3 is 17 amino acids. V lost 2 bases to trimming and J lost 4 bases; unmatched junction nucleotides: 13. Germline V gives CDR1 SNHLY, CDR2 FYNNEI. The chain's CDR3 is CASSELPIGQAFYGYTF. In nucleotides, the CDR3 is TGTGCCAGCAGTGAACTCCCTATAGGACAGGCCTTCTATGGCTACACCTTC.

The V call is TRBV4-2, the J call TRBJ2-5, with TRBD2 identical over 7 bases. The end of the DNA is better explained by TRBJ2-7, so the J call may be wrong. Looked up from germline, CDR1 is LGHNA and CDR2 is YNFKEQ. The CDR3 totals 14 residues. The CDR3, as DNA: TGTGCCAGCAGCCAAGAGGGAGGGATCGACGAGCAGTACTTC. This codes for CASSQEGGIDEQYF.